This T cell receptor beta chain was sequenced for a study of cytomegalovirus exposure and HLA in healthy donors. CDR3 length: 14 amino acids. Germline V gene sequence: CDR1 MDHEN, CDR2 SYDVKM. Trimming left V 9 bases short and J 0 bases short, with 15 bases between. A multiplex PCR was run with 60 Vbeta primers and 13 Jbeta primers. Profiling relied on immunoSEQ multiplex PCR, and the TCRdb table lists in-frame clones only, not all of them. The table lists around 80,000 clones. The receptor's source is a man aged 35-49 years in good health and CMV-seronegative. The chain joins TRBV28 to TRBJ2-7, with TRBD1 as a possible D gene (6 bases). Sequencing used PBMCs. The CDR3 loop reads CASRAGVSSYEQYF. The CDR3 bases are TGTGCCAGTCGGGCAGGGGTAAGCTCCTACGAGCAGTACTTC.